Below are 13 T cell receptor beta chains sequenced from a single sample in a study of T cell responses to AZD1222 COVID-19 vaccine. Measured with immunoSEQ multiplex PCR; TCRdb has only the in-frame clones, and not every one. The table has 120,000 to 150,000 clones, approximately 90% seen once. The sequences come from peripheral blood, collected 28 days after the second AZD1222 dose. Receptors were obtained from an adult who received the AZD1222 COVID-19 vaccine.

V usage is TRBV6-5 and J usage is TRBJ1-5, with D possibly matching TRBD1 (5 bases). The germline V gene has CDR1 MNHEY and CDR2 SVGAGI. V was cut by 5 bases and J by 6 bases, with 14 bases left in between. The CDR3 spans 14 residues. The CDR3 DNA follows: TGTGCCAGCAGTCACGAGGGGACGACTCAGCCCCAGCATTTT. The encoded protein is CASSHEGTTQPQHF.

This clone was seen once. The chain joins TRBV11-2 to TRBJ1-1; D is ambiguous. Germline loops: CDR1 SGHAT, CDR2 FQNNGV. V shed 1 base and J shed 5 bases, with 11 bases lying between them. The CDR3 runs to 14 residues. For the CDR3, the DNA is TGTGCCAGCAGCTTAGGCGCGGTAATAACTGAAGCTTTCTTT. Residues: CASSLGAVITEAFF.

The CDR3 DNA sequence: TGCGCCAGCAGCCAAGGGGGTGACAGTCGTGAAAAACTGTTTTTT. Its translation: CASSQGGDSREKLFF. The chain employs TRBV4-3 and TRBJ1-4; TRBD1 is a possible D gene (5 bases). The CDR3 extends over 15 amino acids. Looked up from germline, CDR1 is LGHNA and CDR2 is YSLEER. V was cut by 1 base and J by 7 bases, with 13 bases left in between.

V is TRBV7-2 and J is TRBJ1-1, with 7 bases matching TRBD1. CDR1 SGHTA and CDR2 FQGNSA come from the germline V gene. The CDR3 loop spans 14 amino acids. J lost 3 bases, V lost 1 base, and 2 bases had no gene match. CDR3 sequence reads: CASSLEGADTEAFF. CDR3 nucleotide sequence: TGTGCCAGCAGCTTAGAGGGGGCAGACACTGAAGCTTTCTTT.

The chain links TRBV6-5 to TRBJ1-2; TRBD1 agrees at 9 bases. This CDR3 comprises 14 residues. J was trimmed by 3 bases and V by 8 bases; bases with no gene match: 7. CDR1 is MNHEY, CDR2 SVGAGI, per germline. The CDR3 sequence is CASGPGQGHYGYTF. CDR3 nucleotides: TGTGCCAGCGGTCCGGGACAGGGCCACTATGGCTACACCTTC.

The V gene is TRBV6-1, the J gene TRBJ2-7; a possible D gene is TRBD2 (6 bases). The CDR3 runs to 18 residues. Trimming removed 3 bases at V and 0 bases at J, with 21 bases between. The germline V gene encodes CDR1 MNHNS and CDR2 SASEGT. The CDR3 loop is CASSEESSAIFSSYEQYF. CDR3 DNA: TGTGCCAGCAGTGAGGAGTCTAGCGCGATTTTCAGCTCCTACGAGCAGTACTTC.

The chain is built from TRBV6-2 or TRBV6-3 and TRBJ1-1, with no clear D. V lost 4 bases and J 5 bases, leaving 14 bases between the germline ends. Germline V gives CDR1 MNHEY, CDR2 SVGEGT. CDR3 size: 14 residues. The CDR3 DNA follows: TGTGCCAGCAGTTCCGCGCTTATGGGGACTGAAGCTTTCTTT. It encodes CASSSALMGTEAFF.

V usage is TRBV19 and J usage is TRBJ1-1; the match to TRBD1 covers 8 bases. The germline CDR1 and CDR2 sequences are LNHDA and SQIVND (reference sequence). The CDR3 runs 17 residues. J was trimmed by 3 bases and V by 4 bases; bases with no gene match: 13. The chain's CDR3 is CASSTGGVRILDTEAFF. CDR3 DNA sequence: TGTGCCAGTAGTACAGGGGGCGTTCGGATTTTGGACACTGAAGCTTTCTTT.

V and J are TRBV29-1 and TRBJ1-1; D gene unclear. The V end lost 6 bases, the J end lost 1 base, and 9 bases lay between the germline ends. The germline CDR1 and CDR2 sequences are SQVTM and ANQGSEA. This CDR3 is 12 amino acids long. CDR3 sequence reads: CSVLLGNTEAFF. CDR3 DNA: TGCAGCGTCCTCCTGGGGAACACTGAAGCTTTCTTT.

J is TRBJ2-7 and V is TRBV30; D unclear. With 0 bases removed from V and 5 bases from J, the gap between germline ends came to 5 bases. The CDR3 extends over 11 amino acids. Germline V gene lookup returns CDR1 GTSNPN and CDR2 SVGIG (reference sequence). CDR3 sequence reads: CAWSVWDEQYF. The CDR3 nucleotides read TGTGCCTGGAGTGTATGGGACGAGCAGTACTTC.

The chain couples TRBV7-9 to TRBJ1-5; no definite D call. The V gene's germline CDR1 is SEHNR and CDR2 FQNEAQ (reference sequence). This CDR3 contains 16 residues. V was shortened by 4 bases and J by 5 bases, with 18 bases between the two germline ends. Written as DNA, the CDR3 is TGTGCCAGCAGCTCCGGTTCCGGTCCTTCCGATCAGCCCCAGCATTTT. Residues: CASSSGSGPSDQPQHF.

The chain couples TRBV19 to TRBJ2-1; possible D gene TRBD1, 6 bases. The V gene's germline CDR1 is LNHDA and CDR2 SQIVND (reference sequence). The V and J ends lost 8 bases and 0 bases respectively, with 14 bases between them. The CDR3 has 15 amino acids. The CDR3, as DNA: TGTGCCAGTCACCAGGGGTTGAGCTCCTACAATGAGCAGTTCTTC. The encoded protein is CASHQGLSSYNEQFF.

The rearrangement joins TRBV7-8 to TRBJ2-7; D call uncertain. CDR1 is SGHVS, CDR2 FQNEAQ, per germline. The CDR3 loop spans 13 amino acids. The ends were cut back, 3 bases at V and 5 bases at J, with 11 bases in the middle. CDR3 protein: CASSLGSRNEQYF. The CDR3 DNA reads as TGTGCCAGCAGCTTGGGATCGCGCAACGAGCAGTACTTC.